The TCR beta chain under discussion was sequenced for a study of T-cell memory formation after mild COVID-19. Study at large: TCR clusters were mostly confined to one donor each. Points from the study as a whole: Among clones contracting day 15 to 85, CD4/CD8 was balanced, whereas later expanders leaned CD4+. Memory from before infection featured some responding clones, which suggests cross-reactive memory joined.

5'RACE primed at constant segments yielded TCR alpha and TCR beta cDNA libraries bearing sample barcodes and UMIs. TCRdb processed the 5' RACE reads anew with MiXCR; each CDR3 protein has one entry. The data hold approximately 250,000 distinct CDR3 sequences, with over 15% observed a single time. On this clonotype: Its antigen is unknown.

The TCR comes from a man younger than 35 who had mild COVID-19 (a few samples of this study predate the infection). Cell type and time point are not known. The sample taken for sequencing was PBMCs or a T cell subset sorted from them (not recorded which).

Here the CDR3 reads CASRPASTDTQHF. The CDR3 nucleotides read TGTGCCAGCAGGCCGGCTAGCACAGATACGCAGCATTTT. This chain connects TRBV12-3 or TRBV12-4 to TRBJ2-3; D unclear. The J call may be incorrect, as the DNA end agrees better with TRBJ1-5. The length of the CDR3 is 13 residues.